These 28 T cell receptor beta chains were sequenced from one sample in a study of blood T cell repertoires in COVID-19. Clones were read by immunoSEQ multiplex PCR, and TCRdb kept only the in-frame ones, dropping some. In the table there are more than 95,000 clones, approximately 80% of which are singletons. Material: peripheral blood. The receptors derive from a human donor in a cohort sampled during active or convalescent COVID-19.

The DNA for the CDR3 is TGTGCCAGCTCACCCGGCTTGACAGGGGGCTATGGCTACACCTTC. Amino acid sequence: CASSPGLTGGYGYTF. The V call is TRBV18, the J call TRBJ1-2; 9 bases line up with TRBD1. The length of the CDR3 is 15 residues. The germline V gene has CDR1 KGHSH and CDR2 LQKENI. V trimming: 3 bases; J trimming: 4 bases; junction bases outside the gene matches: 6.

A few counts support this clone. This chain uses TRBV6-2 or TRBV6-3 with TRBJ1-1; D gene ambiguous. The germline V and J ends were trimmed by 4 bases and 4 bases, with 7 bases remaining between them. Germline V lookup: CDR1 MNHEY, CDR2 SVGEGT. The CDR3 sequence is 12 residues long. CDR3 bases: TGTGCCAGCAGTTTCAGTATCACTGAAGCTTTCTTT. It specifies CASSFSITEAFF.

The chain recombines TRBV5-1 with TRBJ1-5, with TRBD1 as a possible D gene (5 bases). Per germline, CDR1 SGHRS and CDR2 YFSETQ. The CDR3 covers 15 residues. Trimming cost V 4 bases and J 1 base, with 12 bases left between them. CDR3 in amino acids: CASSTGDGSNQPQHF. The CDR3 nucleotides are TGCGCCAGCAGCACGGGGGACGGGAGCAATCAGCCCCAGCATTTT.

The rearrangement links TRBV5-4 to TRBJ2-4, with a tentative D call TRBD1 (6 bases). V lost 4 bases, J lost 3 bases, and 14 bases lay in between. Germline V gene sequence: CDR1 SGHNT, CDR2 YYREEE (reference sequence). CDR3 length equals 15 residues. The CDR3 loop reads CASSPDRYLKNIQYF. The CDR3 DNA reads as TGTGCCAGCAGCCCGGACAGATATCTCAAAAACATTCAGTACTTC.

J is TRBJ2-3 and V is TRBV5-6; TRBD2 matches at 8 bases. Germline V gene lookup returns CDR1 SGHDT and CDR2 YYEEEE. V trimming: 4 bases; J trimming: 6 bases; junction bases outside the gene matches: 7. The CDR3 runs 14 residues. This CDR3 is CASSLSGGGDTQYF. The CDR3 coding sequence is TGTGCCAGCAGCCTAAGCGGGGGTGGGGATACGCAGTATTTT. The whole variable domain, remainder taken from reference TRBV5-6 and TRBJ2-3, is DAGVTQSPTHLIKTRGQQVTLRCSPKSGHDTVSWYQQALGQGPQFIFQYYEEEERQRGNFPDRFSGHQFPNYSSELNVNALLLGDSALYLCASSLSGGGDTQYFGPGTRLTVL.

The chain combines TRBV2 with TRBJ1-2; TRBD1 is a possible D gene (5 bases). Trimming cost V 3 bases and J 4 bases, with 12 bases left between them. Germline V CDR1 and CDR2: SNHLY, FYNNEI. The CDR3 is 14 residues long. CDR3 nucleotides: TGTGCCAGCAGTGACCAGGGTAGGAGCTATGGCTACACCTTC. Translation gives CASSDQGRSYGYTF.

The J gene is TRBJ1-3, the V gene TRBV28; 11 positions match TRBD1. The V and J ends lost 6 bases and 4 bases, in that order; junction bases with no gene match: 8. Germline V gives CDR1 MDHEN, CDR2 SYDVKM. The CDR3 is made up of 16 amino acids. CDR3 protein: CASRGGTGGSGNTIYF. The CDR3 DNA sequence: TGTGCCAGCAGGGGCGGGACAGGGGGGTCCGGAAACACCATATATTTT.

The chain uses TRBV7-2 and TRBJ1-5; TRBD1 might be the D (6 bases). The V and J ends lost 5 bases and 6 bases respectively, with 17 bases between them. CDR3 length equals 15 residues. CDR1 is SGHTA, CDR2 FQGNSA, per germline. CDR3 amino acids: CASSIKGQSAQPQHF. In nucleotides, the CDR3 is TGTGCCAGCAGCATAAAAGGACAGTCCGCTCAGCCCCAGCATTTT.

This clone was seen a handful of times. The chain joins TRBV27 to TRBJ1-2; 7 nucleotides line up with TRBD1. CDR1 and CDR2 (germline): MNHEY, SMNVEV (reference sequence). CDR3 size: 13 residues. The J segment lost 8 bases and the V segment lost 5 bases, leaving 8 bases of the junction unmatched. DNA of the CDR3: TGTGCCAGCAGTGCGGAGGGGGCAGGAGGCTACACCTTC. Amino acid sequence: CASSAEGAGGYTF.

CDR3 sequence: CASSIDPRGGYTF. Written as DNA, the CDR3 is TGTGCCAGTAGTATAGATCCCAGGGGTGGCTACACCTTC. The chain is built from TRBV19 and TRBJ1-2; possible D gene TRBD1, 6 bases. Trimming shortened V by 0 bases and J by 7 bases, and 9 bases separated the two germline ends. CDR1 and CDR2 from the germline V gene are LNHDA and SQIVND (reference sequence). The CDR3 runs 13 residues.

The J gene is TRBJ2-1, the V gene TRBV4-3; the D gene is possibly TRBD1 (6 bases). This CDR3 contains 15 residues. V dropped 0 bases and J dropped 4 bases, with 10 bases sitting between them. Germline-derived CDR1 and CDR2 are LGHNA and YSLEER. The CDR3 region has the DNA TGCGCCAGCAGCCAAGAGGGGGCGGGTTACAATGAGCAGTTCTTC. This codes for CASSQEGAGYNEQFF.

V and J are TRBV9 and TRBJ2-5, with 7 positions matching TRBD1. CDR1 and CDR2 (germline): SGDLS, YYNGEE. The CDR3 length is 15 residues. J gave up 6 bases and V 0 bases, and 8 bases lay outside the gene matches. The DNA of the CDR3 is TGTGCCAGCAGCGTAGCCGGGACAGTGGAACAGACCCAGTACTTC. Its translation: CASSVAGTVEQTQYF. The variable domain in full, completed from reference TRBV9 and TRBJ2-5, reads DSGVTQTPKHLITATGQRVTLRCSPRSGDLSVYWYQQSLDQGLQFLIQYYNGEERAKGNILERFSAQQFPDLHSELNLSSLELGDSALYFCASSVAGTVEQTQYFGPGTRLLVL.

This clone was seen a single time. The chain carries TRBV6-5 and TRBJ2-5; TRBD2 matches at 11 bases. V was pared by 6 bases and J by 4 bases, with 4 bases of the junction left unmatched. Germline V gene data show CDR1 as MNHEY and CDR2 as SVGAGI. The CDR3 extends over 14 amino acids. The CDR3 sequence is CASRPLAGGETQYF. In DNA form, the CDR3 reads TGTGCCAGCAGGCCTCTAGCGGGGGGAGAGACCCAGTACTTC.

About this clone itself: An end of the junction does not agree with germline; a read error may underlie this. This chain uses TRBV12-3 or TRBV12-4 with TRBJ1-2, with a possible D match to TRBD1 (5 bases). This CDR3 has 10 residues. CDR3 amino acids: CASSLGGLHF. The CDR3 region has the DNA TGTGCCAGCAGTTTAGGGGGCCTGCACTTC.

V usage is TRBV18 and J usage is TRBJ1-3, with D perhaps TRBD1 (6 bases). Germline assignment: CDR1 KGHSH and CDR2 LQKENI. V gave up 3 bases and J gave up 5 bases, with 17 bases separating them. This CDR3 comprises 16 residues. The CDR3, as DNA: TGTGCCAGCTCACCGCGAACATCGGACAGCCGAAACACCATATATTTT. Translating gives CASSPRTSDSRNTIYF.

The chain couples TRBV6-5 to TRBJ2-7; 7 nucleotides align to TRBD1. The germline V gene has CDR1 MNHEY and CDR2 SVGAGI. The CDR3 has 15 residues. Unmatched junction bases numbered 7, after V lost 2 bases and J lost 3 bases. The CDR3, as DNA: TGTGCCAGCAGTTACGTACAGGGGAAGGGCTACGAGCAGTACTTC. It is translated as CASSYVQGKGYEQYF.

This clone was detected only a few times. The chain carries TRBV6-5 and TRBJ2-3; D may be TRBD2 (6 bases). CDR1 is MNHEY and CDR2 is SVGAGI in the germline V gene. V shed 5 bases and J shed 2 bases, with 14 bases lying between them. CDR3 length equals 15 residues. In DNA, the CDR3 is TGTGCCAGCAGTAATACCTGGGACTCCACAGATACGCAGTATTTT. Protein sequence: CASSNTWDSTDTQYF.

J is TRBJ2-1 and V is TRBV5-6, with 9 positions matching TRBD1. CDR3 length equals 17 residues. With 3 bases clipped from V and 5 bases from J, the junction kept 12 bases outside the gene matches. Per germline, CDR1 SGHDT and CDR2 YYEEEE. CDR3 in amino acids: CASSSGGGTGLNNEQFF. CDR3 coding DNA: TGTGCCAGCAGCTCCGGGGGAGGGACAGGGTTGAACAATGAGCAGTTCTTC.

J is TRBJ2-3 and V is TRBV5-1; a possible D gene is TRBD2 (7 bases). The CDR3 runs to 16 residues. The germline V and J ends were trimmed by 0 bases and 2 bases, with 13 bases remaining between them. Per germline, CDR1 SGHRS and CDR2 YFSETQ. The CDR3 DNA is TGCGCCAGCAGCTTGGAAGGCCGGGGGGCCACAGATACGCAGTATTTT. This translates into CASSLEGRGATDTQYF.

This clone occurred a few times. This rearrangement joins TRBV7-2 to TRBJ1-2; possibly TRBD1 for D (5 bases). CDR1 and CDR2 from the germline V gene are SGHTA and FQGNSA. V gave up 6 bases and J gave up 2 bases, with 10 bases separating them. The CDR3 has 13 residues. In DNA form, the CDR3 reads TGTGCCAGCAGTCTACGACAGAACTATGGCTACACCTTC. Its protein product is CASSLRQNYGYTF. Variable domain in full (rest from reference TRBV7-2 and TRBJ1-2): GAGVSQSPSNKVTEKGKDVELRCDPISGHTALYWYRQSLGQGLEFLIYFQGNSAPDKSGLPSDRFSAERTGGSVSTLTIQRTQQEDSAVYLCASSLRQNYGYTFGSGTRLTVV.

In this sample, this clone turned up a few times. The chain carries TRBV5-6 and TRBJ1-2, with 10 nucleotides matching TRBD1. The CDR3 totals 15 residues. V was clipped by 4 bases and J by 7 bases; unmatched bases: 10. The germline gives CDR1 SGHDT, CDR2 YYEEEE. CDR3: CASSQAPGQGIGYTF. The CDR3 bases are TGTGCCAGCAGCCAGGCCCCGGGACAGGGGATTGGCTACACCTTC.

This sequence joins TRBV5-1 and TRBJ2-7; TRBD1 might be the D (6 bases). Trimming took 0 bases from V and 6 from J, leaving 13 bases between them. The germline V gene has CDR1 SGHRS and CDR2 YFSETQ. The length of the CDR3 is 14 residues. The CDR3 here is CASSLVLQGAEQYF. CDR3 coding DNA: TGCGCCAGCAGCTTGGTCCTACAGGGAGCCGAGCAGTACTTC. Filled out from reference TRBV5-1 and TRBJ2-7, the complete variable domain reads KAGVTQTPRYLIKTRGQQVTLSCSPISGHRSVSWYQQTPGQGLQFLFEYFSETQRNKGNFPGRFSGRQFSNSRSEMNVSTLELGDSALYLCASSLVLQGAEQYFGPGTRLTVT.

The rearrangement uses TRBV19 and TRBJ2-7; 9 bases line up with TRBD2. Germline lookup yields CDR1 LNHDA and CDR2 SQIVND (reference sequence). This CDR3 comprises 16 residues. J gave up 4 bases and V 3 bases, and 10 bases lay outside the gene matches. The CDR3 loop is CASSMASGVVRYEQYF. CDR3 bases: TGTGCCAGTAGTATGGCTAGCGGGGTCGTTCGTTACGAGCAGTACTTC.

The chain recombines TRBV10-3 with TRBJ2-5, with TRBD1 matching over 7 bases. The CDR3 extends over 13 amino acids. CDR1 ENHRY and CDR2 SYGVKD come from the germline V gene. The ends lost 2 bases at V and 6 bases at J; junction bases unmatched: 3. CDR3 amino acids: CAISETTGKTQYF. The CDR3 region has the DNA TGTGCCATCAGTGAGACGACAGGGAAGACCCAGTACTTC.

The V gene is TRBV6-5, the J gene TRBJ1-5, with D uncertain. Germline assignment: CDR1 MNHEY and CDR2 SVGAGI. Trimming took 8 bases from V and 5 from J, leaving 4 bases between them. The CDR3 runs to 10 residues. Written as DNA, the CDR3 is TGTGCCAGCGGCTATCAGCCCCAGCATTTT. This encodes CASGYQPQHF.

This CDR3 reads CASSPLLKTGELFF. CDR3 in DNA: TGCGCCAGCAGCCCACTCCTTAAAACCGGGGAGCTGTTTTTT. The V and J genes are TRBV4-1 and TRBJ2-2; D is unclear. V lost 4 bases and J 5 bases, leaving 11 bases between the germline ends. In germline, CDR1 is MGHRA, CDR2 YSYEKL. This CDR3 is built from 14 residues.

The genes are TRBV9 and TRBJ1-4; D unresolved. The CDR3 loop spans 15 amino acids. Germline V gene data show CDR1 as SGDLS and CDR2 as YYNGEE. V gave up 0 bases and J gave up 1 base, with 7 bases separating them. The CDR3 coding sequence is TGTGCCAGCAGCGTAGTGGAGGGAACTAATGAAAAACTGTTTTTT. This codes for CASSVVEGTNEKLFF.

The chain has TRBV5-4 and TRBJ1-1; D uncertain. The CDR3 is 15 amino acids. CDR1 is SGHNT, CDR2 YYREEE, per germline (reference sequence). Deletions cut 1 base from V and 1 base from J, with 11 bases between. The DNA of the CDR3 is TGTGCCAGCAGCTTGCGATCCCAGGCGAACACTGAAGCTTTCTTT. It codes for CASSLRSQANTEAFF.